Given below is one T cell receptor (beta chain) in context. The antigen is undetermined. Other DNA sequences from this sample encode an identical CDR3 as well. The assay was immunoSEQ multiplex PCR, and TCRdb's table has in-frame clones only and misses some. The sample contains hundreds of thousands of clones, under 80% of which appear only once. This record comes from a study of shared clonotypes between healthy human individuals. Notes on the study in general: A few donors had about 5% of their naive CD4 clonotypes in common.

Germline values: CDR1 SGHRS, CDR2 YFSETQ. V lost 0 bases to trimming and J lost 2 bases, with 9 bases between them. The CDR3 consists of 16 residues. The chain recombines TRBV5-1 with TRBJ2-6; the D gene is possibly TRBD2 (5 bases). Source material: memory CD4+ T cells sorted from blood. Subset given: CD45RA-negative fraction. The receptor's source is a woman in her twenties or thirties in good health. The CDR3 bases are TGCGCCAGCAGCTTGGACGGGGTTGCTGGGGCCAACGTCCTGACTTTC. Protein product: CASSLDGVAGANVLTF.